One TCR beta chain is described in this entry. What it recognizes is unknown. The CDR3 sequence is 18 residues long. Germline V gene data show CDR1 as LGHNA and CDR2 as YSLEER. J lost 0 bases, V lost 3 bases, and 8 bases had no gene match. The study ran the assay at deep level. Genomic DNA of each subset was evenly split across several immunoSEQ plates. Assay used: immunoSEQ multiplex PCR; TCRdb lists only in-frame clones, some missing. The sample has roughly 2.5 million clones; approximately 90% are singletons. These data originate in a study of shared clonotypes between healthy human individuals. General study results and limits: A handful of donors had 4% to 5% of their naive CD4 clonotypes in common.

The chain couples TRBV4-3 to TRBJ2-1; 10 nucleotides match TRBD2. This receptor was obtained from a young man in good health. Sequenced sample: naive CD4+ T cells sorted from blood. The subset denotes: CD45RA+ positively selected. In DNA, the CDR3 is TGCGCCAGCAGCCAGCTAGCGGGGGTCACAAGCTCCTACAATGAGCAGTTCTTC. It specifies CASSQLAGVTSSYNEQFF.